The following is a TCR beta chain sequence with its context. The V end lost 4 bases, the J end lost 9 bases, and 12 bases lay between the germline ends. Germline CDR1 LNHNV, CDR2 YYDKDF (reference sequence). The CDR3 covers 12 residues. PCR involved 60 Vbeta and 13 Jbeta primers. Profiling relied on immunoSEQ multiplex PCR, and the TCRdb table lists in-frame clones only, not all of them. Altogether about 120,000 clones are present, 70% to 80% being singletons, with the ten largest covering about 12%. The source of the sample is a study of cytomegalovirus exposure and HLA in healthy donors. Material for sequencing was PBMCs. The chain uses TRBV15 and TRBJ1-2; D may be TRBD1 (5 bases). This clonotype was sampled from a woman in her forties in good health and CMV-seropositive. This chain's CDR3 is CATSTLMDSYTF. CDR3 DNA sequence: TGTGCCACCAGCACTCTTATGGACAGCTACACCTTC.